The clone carrying this TCR beta chain was seen a few times. What it binds is not known. This CDR3 is 14 amino acids long. V lost 0 bases to trimming and J lost 6 bases, with 9 bases between them. Germline CDR1 SGHNT, CDR2 YENEEA. This record belongs to a study of beta chain features in type 1 diabetes. Study-wide points: Significant though moderate, a shortening of TCRB CDR3s appeared in all four CD4+ subsets of Type 1 diabetes patients.

Each donor gave one heparinised blood draw averaging about 110 mL. Every isolated RNA sample was fully reverse transcribed, so sequencing captured expressed TCRB transcripts. Naive, central memory and regulatory T cell samples came to a mean of approximately 4 million reads. Only in-frame clones appear in the TCRdb table, and some are missing; sequencing was by immunoSEQ multiplex PCR. Among about 900,000 clones, around a sixth were seen once, and the ten largest hold 0.02% to 0.03%. The source material was naive CD4+ T cells from blood. The chain has TRBV11-3 and TRBJ2-1; D perhaps matches TRBD2 (6 bases). This TCR was sampled from a woman aged 18 to 35 in good health. The CDR3 bases are TGTGCCAGCAGCTTAGACGGGAGTATCAATGAGCAGTTCTTC. This codes for CASSLDGSINEQFF.